Ten or more counts support the clone carrying this T cell receptor (beta chain). This entry comes from a study of regulatory T cells in long-lasting Graves disease. On the study more broadly: Antithyroid drugs had been taken under 3 months by newly diagnosed Graves' patients.

Time point indicated: newly diagnosed GD, antithyroid drugs for less than 3 months. The TCR library was made from RNA that had been extracted from PBMCs in TRIzol. Roughly 9.5-milliliter peripheral blood samples went into EDTA tubes. Construction of the TCR beta libraries employed iRepertoire HTBI primers in conjunction with Arm-PCR of CDR3 regions. From the multiplex PCR reads, TCRdb called clonotypes with MiXCR, one entry per CDR3 protein. The sample holds about 240,000 distinct CDR3 sequences, 20% seen once. The TCR originated in a female donor with Graves disease. The sample here was peripheral blood mononuclear cells (PBMCs), taken at new diagnosis, from a patient treated with antithyroid drugs.

The chain's CDR3 is CASREGAANEKLFF. The CDR3, as DNA: TGTGCCAGCAGGGAGGGGGCGGCTAATGAAAAACTGTTTTTT. V is TRBV27 and J is TRBJ1-4; TRBD1 matches at 7 bases. Trimming at V came to 6 bases and at J to 3 bases, leaving 4 bases not matched to a gene. CDR1 is MNHEY and CDR2 is SMNVEV in the germline V gene (reference sequence). The CDR3 has 14 residues.